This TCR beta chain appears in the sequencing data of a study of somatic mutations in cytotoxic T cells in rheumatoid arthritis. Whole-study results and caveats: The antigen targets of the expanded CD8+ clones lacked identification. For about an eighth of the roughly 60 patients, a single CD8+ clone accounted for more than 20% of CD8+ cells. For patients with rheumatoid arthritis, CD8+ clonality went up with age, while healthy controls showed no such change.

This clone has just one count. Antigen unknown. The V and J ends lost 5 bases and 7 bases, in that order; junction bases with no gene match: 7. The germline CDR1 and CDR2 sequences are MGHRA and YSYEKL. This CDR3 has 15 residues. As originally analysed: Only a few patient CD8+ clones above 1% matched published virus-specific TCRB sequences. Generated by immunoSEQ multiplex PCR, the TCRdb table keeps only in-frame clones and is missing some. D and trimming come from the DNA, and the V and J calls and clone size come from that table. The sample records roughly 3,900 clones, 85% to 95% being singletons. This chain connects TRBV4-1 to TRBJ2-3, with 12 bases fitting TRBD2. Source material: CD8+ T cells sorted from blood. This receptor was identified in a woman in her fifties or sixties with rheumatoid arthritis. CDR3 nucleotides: TGCGCCAGCAGCGAGACTAGCGGGAGCCGAAATACGCAGTATTTT. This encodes CASSETSGSRNTQYF.